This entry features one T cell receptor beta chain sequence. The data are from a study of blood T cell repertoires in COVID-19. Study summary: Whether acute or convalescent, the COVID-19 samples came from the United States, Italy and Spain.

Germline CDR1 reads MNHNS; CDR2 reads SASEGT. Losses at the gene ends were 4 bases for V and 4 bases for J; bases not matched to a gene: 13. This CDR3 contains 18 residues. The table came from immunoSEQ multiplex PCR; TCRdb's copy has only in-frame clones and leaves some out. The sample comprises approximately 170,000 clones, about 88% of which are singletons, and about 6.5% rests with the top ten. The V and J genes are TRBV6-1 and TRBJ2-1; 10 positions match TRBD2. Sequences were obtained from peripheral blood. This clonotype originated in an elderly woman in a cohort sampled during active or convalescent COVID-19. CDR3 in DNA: TGTGCCAGCAGTGCGGGCGGCTTGACTAGCGGGTCTTACAATGAGCAGTTCTTC. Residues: CASSAGGLTSGSYNEQFF.